This T cell receptor (beta chain) stems from a study of blood T cell repertoires in COVID-19. Turning to the study itself: Researchers got acute and convalescent COVID-19 samples from the United States, Italy and Spain. In each case, the material was cDNA or gDNA derived from T cells, B-cell-depleted T cells, or PBMCs.

This clone was recorded once. Original processing methods: Reference gene primer amplification in the assay estimated nucleated cell counts. Assay: immunoSEQ multiplex PCR; the TCRdb copy retains only in-frame clones and omits some. That table gives V, J and clone size, and the DNA gave D and trimming. Of approximately 100,000 clones in the sample, around 87% were seen once. The germline gives CDR1 MNHEY, CDR2 SVGAGI. The germline V and J ends were trimmed by 7 bases and 6 bases, with 16 bases remaining between them. This CDR3 is built from 14 residues. Sequenced: peripheral blood. The receptor's source is a woman in her twenties or thirties with acute or convalescent COVID-19. This chain joins TRBV6-5 and TRBJ1-5, with D maybe TRBD1 (5 bases). This CDR3 reads CASTLTTGGQPQHF. The CDR3 DNA reads as TGTGCCAGCACTCTTACGACGGGGGGTCAGCCCCAGCATTTT.